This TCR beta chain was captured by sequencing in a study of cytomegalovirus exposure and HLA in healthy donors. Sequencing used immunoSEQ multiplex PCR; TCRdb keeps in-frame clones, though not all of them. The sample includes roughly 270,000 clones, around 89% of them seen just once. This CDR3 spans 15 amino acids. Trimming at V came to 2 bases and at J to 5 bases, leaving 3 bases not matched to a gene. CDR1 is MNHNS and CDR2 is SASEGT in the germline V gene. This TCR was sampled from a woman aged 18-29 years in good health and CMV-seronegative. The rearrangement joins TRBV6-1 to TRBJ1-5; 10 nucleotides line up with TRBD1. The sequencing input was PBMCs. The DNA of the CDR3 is TGTGCCAGCAGTGAATGGGGGACAGGGGATCAGCCCCAGCATTTT. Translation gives CASSEWGTGDQPQHF.